This note documents a single T cell receptor (beta chain) sequence. The target antigen is unknown. The PCR had 60 Vbeta and 13 Jbeta primers. Assay: immunoSEQ multiplex PCR; the TCRdb copy retains only in-frame clones and omits some. The table records about 160,000 clones, roughly 79% of them present only once. This specimen comes from a study of cytomegalovirus exposure and HLA in healthy donors. Study as a whole: Genotyping showed less than 85% of hundreds of donors falling in the Caucasian-associated ancestry cluster. Study results and caveats: The authors considered a cluster of highly shared sequence variants likely to be a sequencing artifact.

V lost 3 bases, J lost 5 bases, and 16 bases lay in between. CDR3 length: 15 residues. CDR1 MNHNS and CDR2 SASEGT come from the germline V gene. This TCR was sampled from a woman aged 40 to 49 in good health and CMV-seropositive. Sequences were obtained from PBMCs. The chain carries TRBV6-1 and TRBJ2-5; D is ambiguous. The CDR3 region is CASSDLGRVHETQYF. DNA for the CDR3: TGTGCCAGCAGTGACCTCGGTCGAGTCCATGAGACCCAGTACTTC.